A selection of T cell receptor beta chains follows, all from one sample in a study of cytomegalovirus exposure and HLA in healthy donors. Method: immunoSEQ multiplex PCR; TCRdb's copy keeps in-frame clones and lacks some. Here the sample spans some 170,000 clones, about 89% being singletons. Sequenced: PBMCs. The receptors derive from a man aged 18 to 29 in good health and CMV-seropositive. Both conserved end residues are part of each CDR3. D genes are given only for firm matches. Where a row states a size, it is once, few, many or the class of an expanded clone; other rows omit it.

NA TRBJ1-5 NA TRBV7-8 TGTGCCAGCAGCTTAGTTTGGTCAGGGGCCCAGCCCCAGCATTTT CASSLVWSGAQPQHF
NA TRBJ2-7 NA TRBV30 TGTGCCTGGAGTAGCACCCCCCGGGAGCAGTACTTC CAWSSTPREQYF
NA TRBJ1-6 TRBD1 TRBV30 TGTGCCTGGAGGCGGGACAGCGGTAATTCACCCCTCCACTTT CAWRRDSGNSPLHF
NA TRBJ2-7 NA TRBV19 TGTGCCAGTAGCATGGGACATACCGCCTACGAGCAGTACTTC CASSMGHTAYEQYF
NA TRBJ1-3 TRBD1 TRBV7-9 TGTGCCAGCAGTCCGGCCGGGACAGGCTCTGGAAACACCATATATTTT CASSPAGTGSGNTIYF
NA TRBJ1-6 NA TRBV4-3 TGCGCCAGCAGCCAAGTCCAACGGGATAATTCACCCCTCCACTTT CASSQVQRDNSPLHF
NA TRBJ1-2 NA TRBV19 TGTGCCAGTAGTATTGTGGCAGGTGATTATGGCTACACCTTC CASSIVAGDYGYTF
few TRBJ1-2 TRBD1 TRBV16 TGTGCCAGCAGCCCCGGACAGGGGGGTGGCTACACCTTC CASSPGQGGGYTF
NA TRBJ2-7 TRBD1 TRBV10-2 TGCGCCAGCGGGGACAGGGGTTACGACGAGCAGTACTTC CASGDRGYDEQYF
NA TRBJ2-7 TRBD2 TRBV4-1 TGCGCCAGCAGCCCCGGTTTGGGGGAGGGCTCCTACGAGCAGTACTTC CASSPGLGEGSYEQYF
NA TRBJ2-3 TRBD1 TRBV5-6 TGTGCCAGCAGCTGGGGGACAGGGCAGTCAGGAACGCAGTATTTT CASSWGTGQSGTQYF
NA TRBJ1-5 TRBD1 TRBV6-1 TGTGCCAGCAGTGAAAAGGGGGCCAGACAGCCCCAGCATTTT CASSEKGARQPQHF
NA TRBJ1-5 TRBD1 TRBV25-1 TGTGCCAGCAAGAGGGACAGCCTTAATCAGCCCCAGCATTTT CASKRDSLNQPQHF
NA TRBJ1-2 TRBD1 TRBV9 TGTGCCAGCACCTCGACAGGGGAATATGGCTACACCTTC CASTSTGEYGYTF
NA TRBJ1-1 TRBD1 TRBV4-1 TGCGCCAGCAGCCGAGGACAGGGTGGTACTGAAGCTTTCTTT CASSRGQGGTEAFF
NA TRBJ2-5 TRBD2 TRBV29-1 TGCAGCGTTGATCATGCGGGGGTGGAGACCCAGTACTTC CSVDHAGVETQYF
NA TRBJ1-1 NA TRBV7-2 TGTGCCAGCAGCCCCATCCTGGAGGCTGCTGAAGCTTTCTTT CASSPILEAAEAFF
NA TRBJ2-2 TRBD2 TRBV4-3 TGCGCCAGCAGCCAAGGACTAGCGGGGGGGCTTTGGGAGCTGTTTTTT CASSQGLAGGLWELFF
NA TRBJ2-1 NA TRBV28 TGTGCCAGCAGTCACCGGAGCTCCTACAATGAGCAGTTCTTC CASSHRSSYNEQFF
NA TRBJ2-7 TRBD2 TRBV7-9 TGTGCCAGCAGCTCGACTAGCGGGACCCTCTACGAGCAGTACTTC CASSSTSGTLYEQYF
NA TRBJ1-5 NA TRBV7-9 TGTGCCAGCAGCCCCCGGGATGGGAATCAGCCCCAGCATTTT CASSPRDGNQPQHF
NA TRBJ2-7 TRBD2 TRBV9 TGTGCCAGCAGCGGGCGCGGGGGGCGCTCCGAGCAGTACTTC CASSGRGGRSEQYF
NA TRBJ1-2 NA TRBV7-9 TGTGCCAGCAGCTATGATTCCGGAGCTAACTATGGCTACACCTTC CASSYDSGANYGYTF
NA TRBJ2-3 NA TRBV6-5 TGTGCCAGCAGTCGTCTACGCACAGATACGCAGTATTTT CASSRLRTDTQYF
NA TRBJ2-1 TRBD2 TRBV18 TGTGCCAGCTCACCAGGACTAGCGGGGGACAATGAGCAGTTCTTC CASSPGLAGDNEQFF
NA TRBJ2-1 TRBD2 TRBV7-2 TGTGCCACCCGCGGGAGGGCCCGGAATGAGCAGTTCTTC CATRGRARNEQFF
NA TRBJ1-2 NA TRBV19 TGTGCCAGTAGTATAACCAACGCCGCAGTAGGGGATGGCTACACCTTC CASSITNAAVGDGYTF
NA TRBJ2-1 NA TRBV7-9 TGTGCCAGCAGCTTGAGCGAGGAAAGCCACAATGAGCAGTTCTTC CASSLSEESHNEQFF
NA TRBJ2-2 NA TRBV6-6 TGTGCCAGCAGTTACAGGGACTCTCCAAACACCGGGGAGCTGTTTTTT CASSYRDSPNTGELFF
NA TRBJ2-2 NA TRBV5-4 TGTGCCAGCAGCTTCCCGGGAACCCAATCCGGGGAGCTGTTTTTT CASSFPGTQSGELFF
NA TRBJ2-6 NA TRBV5-1 TGCGCCAGCAGCTTAGATGGCGGCTCTGGGGCCAACGTCCTGACTTTC CASSLDGGSGANVLTF
NA TRBJ2-7 NA TRBV13 TGTGCCAGCCGTGGGGCGCCGAGGTCTAACGAGCAGTACTTC CASRGAPRSNEQYF
NA TRBJ2-3 TRBD2 TRBV5-1 TGCGCCAGCAGCGGACTAGCGGGGGTTTCTAGCACAGATACGCAGTATTTT CASSGLAGVSSTDTQYF
NA TRBJ2-2 NA TRBV28 TGTGCCAGCAGGTCACAGGGAATCGGGGAGCTGTTTTTT CASRSQGIGELFF
NA TRBJ2-1 NA TRBV9 TGTGCCAGCAGCGCGATACAGGGTCATGAGCAGTTCTTC CASSAIQGHEQFF
NA TRBJ2-2 TRBD2 TRBV6-6 TGTGCCAGCTCCTTAGCGGGAGGGCCTTACACCGGGGAGCTGTTTTTT CASSLAGGPYTGELFF
NA TRBJ2-7 TRBD2 TRBV6-1 TGTGCCAGCCTAAGCGGACTAGCACGCGAGCAGTACTTC CASLSGLAREQYF
NA TRBJ2-1 TRBD2 TRBV19 TGTGCCAGTAGTAGACCCCTAGCGGGCGACAACTACAATGAGCAGTTCTTC CASSRPLAGDNYNEQFF
few TRBJ1-3 NA TRBV15 TGTGCCACCAGCAGATTCAGCGACTCTGGAAACACCATATATTTT CATSRFSDSGNTIYF
NA TRBJ2-6 NA TRBV9 TGTGCCAGCAGCGTACAGGGCTCTGGGGCCAACGTCCTGACTTTC CASSVQGSGANVLTF
NA TRBJ2-4 TRBD2 TRBV13 TGTGCCAGCAGCTACGGGACTAGCGGTAACATTCAGTACTTC CASSYGTSGNIQYF
NA TRBJ2-1 TRBD1 TRBV28 TGTGCCAGCAGTCCCAGACAGGGGATAGACAATGAGCAGTTCTTC CASSPRQGIDNEQFF
NA TRBJ1-1 TRBD1 TRBV7-9 TGTGCCAGCAGCTTAGCCGGGACAGTGAACACTGAAGCTTTCTTT CASSLAGTVNTEAFF